This T cell receptor (beta chain) emerged from a study of T cell responses to AZD1222 COVID-19 vaccine. Findings of the study overall: The breadth and depth of Spike-specific TCRs increased once two AZD1222 doses had been given. Among the donors, most were white British and more were female, and clonal diversity was possibly underestimated.

Note on this clone: The target antigen is unknown.

Assay: immunoSEQ multiplex PCR; the TCRdb copy retains only in-frame clones and omits some. There are more than 120,000 clones in the sample; 90% occur only once, and 1.5% to 2% lies in the top ten. The TCR originated in an adult who received the AZD1222 COVID-19 vaccine. Sequenced material: peripheral blood, taken 28 days after the second AZD1222 dose.

The CDR3 reads CAWSSPGQDSPLHF. In nucleotides, the CDR3 is TGTGCCTGGAGTTCTCCGGGACAAGATTCACCCCTCCACTTT. V is TRBV30 and J is TRBJ1-6, with D tentatively TRBD1 (6 bases). Germline V gene sequence: CDR1 GTSNPN, CDR2 SVGIG (reference sequence). CDR3 size: 14 residues. The germline V and J ends were trimmed by 2 bases and 8 bases, with 13 bases remaining between them.